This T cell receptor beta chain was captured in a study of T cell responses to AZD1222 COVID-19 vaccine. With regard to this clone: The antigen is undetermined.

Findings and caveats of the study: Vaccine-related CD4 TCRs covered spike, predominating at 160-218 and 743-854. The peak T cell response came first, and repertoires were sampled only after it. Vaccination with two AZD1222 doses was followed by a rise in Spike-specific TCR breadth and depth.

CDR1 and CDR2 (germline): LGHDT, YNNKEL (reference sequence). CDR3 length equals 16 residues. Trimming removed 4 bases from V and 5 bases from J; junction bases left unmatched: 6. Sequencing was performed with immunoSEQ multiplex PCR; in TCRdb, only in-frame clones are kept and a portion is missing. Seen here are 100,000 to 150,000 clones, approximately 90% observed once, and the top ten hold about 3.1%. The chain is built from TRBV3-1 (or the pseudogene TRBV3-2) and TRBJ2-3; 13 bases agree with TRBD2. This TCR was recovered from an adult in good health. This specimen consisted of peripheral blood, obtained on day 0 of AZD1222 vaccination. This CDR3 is CASSRGLAGVGDTQYF. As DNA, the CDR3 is TGTGCCAGCAGCCGCGGACTAGCGGGGGTCGGAGATACGCAGTATTTT.